Below, one T cell receptor beta chain is given with its context. The antigen is unknown. This sample was taken from a study of T cell responses to AZD1222 COVID-19 vaccine. Study conclusions and caveats: Repertoires were sampled only after the peak T cell response. Donor demographics were predominantly white British with a female majority; clonal diversity may be underestimated. Nearly half of spike-specific TCRs reportedly target unmutated variant regions.

Libraries were prepared by immunoSEQ multiplex PCR; TCRdb keeps only in-frame clonotypes and omits some of them. Here the sample spans about 99,000 clones, roughly 88% being singletons. The CDR3 is 15 residues long. V was clipped by 3 bases and J by 2 bases, with 11 bases between them. Germline V gene sequence: CDR1 MDHEN, CDR2 SYDVKM. This specimen was peripheral blood, taken on day 0 of AZD1222 vaccination. This receptor was obtained from an adult in good health. The chain links TRBV28 to TRBJ1-5; tentative D call: TRBD1 (5 bases). This CDR3 reads CASSFSGGGNQPQHF. The DNA for the CDR3 is TGTGCCAGCAGTTTTTCCGGGGGGGGCAATCAGCCCCAGCATTTT.